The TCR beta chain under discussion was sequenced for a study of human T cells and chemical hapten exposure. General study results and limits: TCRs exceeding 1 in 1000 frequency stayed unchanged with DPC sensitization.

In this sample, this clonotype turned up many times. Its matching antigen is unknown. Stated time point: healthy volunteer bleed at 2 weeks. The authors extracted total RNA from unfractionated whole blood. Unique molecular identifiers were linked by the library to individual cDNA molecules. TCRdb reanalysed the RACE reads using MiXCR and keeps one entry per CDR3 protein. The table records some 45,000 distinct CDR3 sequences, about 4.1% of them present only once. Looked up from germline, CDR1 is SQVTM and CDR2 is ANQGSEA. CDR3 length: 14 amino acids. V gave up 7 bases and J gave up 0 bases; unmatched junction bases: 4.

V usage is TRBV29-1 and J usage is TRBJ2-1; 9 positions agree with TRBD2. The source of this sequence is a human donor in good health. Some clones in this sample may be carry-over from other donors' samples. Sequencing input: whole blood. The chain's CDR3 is CSADSGSSYNEQFF. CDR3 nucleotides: TGCAGCGCTGATAGCGGGAGCTCCTACAATGAGCAGTTCTTC.